This T cell receptor (beta chain) was sequenced for a study of blood T cells in healthy people across ages. Each individual donor underwent a draw of 8 to 10 milliliters of peripheral blood. This clonotype was counted only a few times. The target antigen is unknown. Broader study findings: Unsorted PBMCs prevented conclusive naive versus antigen-experienced comparison.

The germline V gene encodes CDR1 DFQATT and CDR2 SNEGSKA (reference sequence). V was pared by 3 bases and J by 8 bases, with 12 bases of the junction left unmatched. The CDR3 contains 15 residues. Sample-barcoded 5' priming and a J-beta primer mix drove a second PCR of roughly 6 to 12 cycles. One entry per CDR3 protein results from TCRdb running MiXCR on the 5' RACE reads. The sample includes 1.5 million to 2 million distinct CDR3 sequences, roughly 27% seen only once; the top ten take 7.7%. This receptor was obtained from a woman in her thirties in good health. The specimen sequenced was blood. The V and J genes are TRBV20-1 and TRBJ2-1, with 8 bases lining up with TRBD1. Here the CDR3 DNA reads TGCAGTGCTAGTACGTCGGACAGGGTATTGGATGAGCAGTTCTTC. Translation: CSASTSDRVLDEQFF.